Listed below are T cell receptor beta chains from one sample, sequenced in a study of blood T cell repertoires in COVID-19. Sequencing used immunoSEQ multiplex PCR; TCRdb keeps in-frame clones, though not all of them. Among 250,000 to 300,000 clones listed, under 90% were seen once. Sequenced input: peripheral blood. These receptors came from a man between 45 and 60 years old with acute or convalescent COVID-19. Both conserved end residues are part of each CDR3. A D gene is named only where the DNA matches it firmly. For some rows the clone size is stated as once, few or many, or as a class when expanded; others skip it.

j_gene | abundance | d_gene | v_gene | CDR3nt | CDR3aa
TRBJ2-7 | - | - | TRBV4-1 | TGCGCCAGCAGCCCCGCCGGGATCTCTTTCTACGAGCAGTACTTC | CASSPAGISFYEQYF
TRBJ2-7 | - | - | TRBV10-2 | TGCGCCAGCAGTGATCAGAGGGCCTTCACGTACGAGCAGTACTTC | CASSDQRAFTYEQYF
TRBJ1-2 | - | - | TRBV29-1 | TGCAGCGCCGCCGGGGGGATTTATGGCTACACCTTC | CSAAGGIYGYTF
TRBJ2-3 | - | - | TRBV18 | TGTGCCAGCTCACCAGCGTCCACAGATACGCAGTATTTT | CASSPASTDTQYF
TRBJ1-5 | - | - | TRBV15 | TGTGCCACCAGCAGGGAGACGGGTAATGGCGGATATAGCAATCAGCCCCAGCATTTT | CATSRETGNGGYSNQPQHF
TRBJ1-2 | - | TRBD1 | TRBV6-5 | TGTGCCACTAGTAAGGGGACAGTTAACTATGGCTACACCTTC | CATSKGTVNYGYTF
TRBJ2-3 | - | TRBD2 | TRBV11-2 | TGTGCCAGCAGCCCTCTTCAAATACGCGGGGGGGCCGGCACAGATACGCAGTATTTT | CASSPLQIRGGAGTDTQYF
TRBJ2-5 | - | - | TRBV5-1 | TGCGCCAGCAGCTTGACAGGAGCTCAAGAGACCCAGTACTTC | CASSLTGAQETQYF
TRBJ1-3 | once | - | TRBV25-1 | TGTGCCAGCAGTGAAACAGGGTATGGAAACACCATATATTTT | CASSETGYGNTIYF
TRBJ1-4 | - | - | TRBV28 | TGTGCCAGCAGTCCCAGGGCAGCTAGTAATGAAAAACTGTTTTTT | CASSPRAASNEKLFF
TRBJ2-5 | - | - | TRBV9 | TGTGCCAGCAGCGGGACTAACCAAGAGACCCAGTACTTC | CASSGTNQETQYF
TRBJ2-3 | - | TRBD2 | TRBV7-8 | TGTGCCAGCAGCTTATCTGGCGGGACTAGGCCGAGTACGCAGTATTTT | CASSLSGGTRPSTQYF
TRBJ1-1 | many | TRBD1 | TRBV7-9 | TGTGCCAGCAGCCGAGAAGGGGGCGGGGATGAAGCTTTCTTT | CASSREGGGDEAFF
TRBJ2-4 | - | TRBD1 | TRBV5-5 | TGTGCCAGCAGCCTAGACAGGGGGGCCAAAAACATTCAGTACTTC | CASSLDRGAKNIQYF
TRBJ2-5 | - | - | TRBV30 | TGTGCCTGGAGAGGGAGGAGGCTTGAGGAGACCCAGTACTTC | CAWRGRRLEETQYF
TRBJ2-5 | - | - | TRBV5-1 | TGCGCCAGCAGCTTTCGGAGGGCCCCTGAAGAGACCCAGTACTTC | CASSFRRAPEETQYF
TRBJ2-7 | once | - | TRBV7-6 | TGTGCCAGCAGCTTAGCCTGGGGCTCCGCAGGCGAGCAGTACTTC | CASSLAWGSAGEQYF
TRBJ2-1 | - | TRBD1 | TRBV9 | TGTGCCAGCAGCACAGGGGGCAATTCTCTCTACAATGAGCAGTTCTTC | CASSTGGNSLYNEQFF
TRBJ2-3 | - | TRBD2 | TRBV18 | TGTGCCAGCTCTTCCAGCGGGGGGGGCACAGATACGCAGTATTTT | CASSSSGGGTDTQYF
TRBJ2-7 | - | - | TRBV27 | TGTGCCAGCAGTTTTGAATCCGGGACACGCTACGAGCAGTACTTC | CASSFESGTRYEQYF
TRBJ1-2 | - | - | TRBV19 | TGTGCGGGGACTTTTTACGTATATGGCTACACCTTC | CAGTFYVYGYTF
TRBJ1-1 | - | - | TRBV12-3/TRBV12-4 | TGTGCCAGCGGCCCCCCAGGGATCACTGAAGCTTTCTTT | CASGPPGITEAFF
TRBJ1-1 | - | - | TRBV6-5 | TGTGCCAGCAGCCCCGTCCCGGGGACTGAAGCTTTCTTT | CASSPVPGTEAFF